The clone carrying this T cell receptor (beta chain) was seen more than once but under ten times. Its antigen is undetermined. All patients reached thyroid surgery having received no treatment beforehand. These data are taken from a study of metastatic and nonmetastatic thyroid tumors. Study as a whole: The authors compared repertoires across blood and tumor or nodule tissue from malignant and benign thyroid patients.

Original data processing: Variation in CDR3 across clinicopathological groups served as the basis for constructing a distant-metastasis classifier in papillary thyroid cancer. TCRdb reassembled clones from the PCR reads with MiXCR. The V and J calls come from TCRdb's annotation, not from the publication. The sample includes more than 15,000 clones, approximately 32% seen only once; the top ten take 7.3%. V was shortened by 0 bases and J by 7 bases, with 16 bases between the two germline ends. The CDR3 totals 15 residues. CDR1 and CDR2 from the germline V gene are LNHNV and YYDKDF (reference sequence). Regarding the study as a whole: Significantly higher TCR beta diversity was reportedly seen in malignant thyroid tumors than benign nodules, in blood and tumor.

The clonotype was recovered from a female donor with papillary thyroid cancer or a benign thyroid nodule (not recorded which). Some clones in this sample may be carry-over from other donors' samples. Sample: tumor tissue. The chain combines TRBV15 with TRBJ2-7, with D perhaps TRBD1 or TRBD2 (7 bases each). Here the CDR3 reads CATSRDLRQGGEQYF. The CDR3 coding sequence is TGTGCCACCAGCAGAGATCTAAGGCAGGGGGGGGAGCAGTACTTC.